This T cell receptor (delta chain) came from a study of gamma-delta chains in newborns, infants, children. TCRdb re-called the reads through CATT. In the table there are around 4,500 delta-chain clones, around 5% of which are singletons. CDR3 length: 19 amino acids. Germline lookup yields CDR1 GEAIGNYY and CDR2 EKD. Trimming at V came to 3 bases and at J to 1 base, leaving 6 bases not matched to a gene. V usage is TRDV2 and J usage is TRDJ3, with 12 bases fitting TRDD3. Material: blood. The sequence was obtained from a child who was a newborn, infant or young child, either healthy, febrile or measles-vaccinated (not recorded which). The DNA for the CDR3 is TGTGCCTGTGACGTACTGGGGGATACTATTTCCTGGGACACCCGACAGATGTTTTTC. Amino acids: CACDVLGDTISWDTRQMFF.